Below, one T cell receptor beta chain is given with its context. Its specificity is unknown. The TCR beta profiling, which covered VDJ combination and CDR3 sequence, was carried out using genomic DNA as the template. MiXCR was run by TCRdb on the reads, yielding one entry per CDR3 protein. This repertoire shows around 150,000 distinct CDR3 sequences, roughly 48% found once; its top ten account for approximately 3%. This entry belongs to a study of CD8+CD57+ T cells in acquired aplastic anemia. Study conclusions and caveats: A significant difference in CD8+ Simpson's diversity between patients and controls was not found. Comparison of patients with controls identified some 29 shared CD8+ CDR3 sequences.

It was patients with CD8+CD57+ cell expansion by flow cytometry who were chosen for sequencing. Patient blood was sampled before any therapy had been received. V was pared by 6 bases and J by 4 bases, with 12 bases of the junction left unmatched. The CDR3 is 15 amino acids. Germline CDR1 is MDHEN and CDR2 is SYDVKM. This clonotype was obtained from a human donor with aplastic anemia. The V and J genes are TRBV28 and TRBJ2-7; 7 positions match TRBD1. Source material: sorted CD4+, CD8+, or CD8+CD57+ T cells (not recorded which) from PBMCs. This CDR3 is CASSPPGTVVYEQYF. The CDR3 DNA follows: TGTGCCAGCAGCCCGCCCGGGACAGTAGTTTACGAGCAGTACTTC.